The 4 T cell receptor beta chains below were found in one sample sequenced in a study of T cells and Merkel cell carcinoma outcomes (TCRdb year 2020). The library was built by means of the immunoSEQ multiplex PCR assay. Imported from immuneACCESS, the table was reduced by TCRdb to in-frame sequences with V and J called. These copies leave out some clones; in studies compared against another copy, an unresolved V gene accounts for under half, and the cause of the remainder is not known. Counted in this sample were 11,000 to 15,000 clones; 92% of them appeared once. The top ten clones comprise about 2% of the sample. The source material was tumor tissue from Merkel cell carcinoma. These receptors were obtained from a human donor with Merkel cell carcinoma.

V gene TRBV5-4 combines with J gene TRBJ2-1, with TRBD2 matching over 12 bases. Germline values: CDR1 SGHNT, CDR2 YYREEE (reference sequence). The V gene end was trimmed by 4 bases and the J gene end by 14 bases; junction bases not matched to a gene: 13. The CDR3 spans 15 residues. Here the CDR3 DNA reads TGTGCCAGCAGCACCTCGTGGACTAGCGGGGCGGAGGAGTTCTTC. Its protein is CASSTSWTSGAEEFF.

The genes are TRBV18 and TRBJ1-3; D possibly corresponds to TRBD1 (6 bases). V dropped 1 base and J dropped 8 bases, with 15 bases sitting between them. The CDR3 spans 15 residues. Germline V gives CDR1 KGHSH, CDR2 LQKENI. Here the CDR3 reads CASSPRTRGFDTIYF. CDR3 sequence (DNA): TGTGCCAGCTCACCACGAACAAGGGGGTTCGACACCATATATTTT.

The V and J genes are TRBV18 and TRBJ2-1; TRBD1 matches 8 bases. Germline trimming cut 6 bases from V and 12 bases from J; bases unmatched to any gene: 7. The CDR3 totals 12 residues. Per the germline V gene, CDR1 is KGHSH and CDR2 is LQKENI. Here the CDR3 reads CASSPSGTGQFF. CDR3 bases: TGTGCCAGCTCGCCGTCCGGGACAGGGCAGTTCTTC.

The count of this clone is one. The chain uses TRBV7-2 and TRBJ1-2, with D possibly matching TRBD1 (5 bases). V lost 2 bases to trimming and J lost 4 bases, with 11 bases between them. CDR1 is SGHTA and CDR2 is FQGNSA in the germline V gene. CDR3 size: 14 residues. Written as DNA, the CDR3 is TGTGCCAGCAGCTTAAATTCAGGGAGCTATGGCTACACCTTC. It codes for CASSLNSGSYGYTF. Filled out from reference TRBV7-2 and TRBJ1-2, the complete variable domain reads GAGVSQSPSNKVTEKGKDVELRCDPISGHTALYWYRQSLGQGLEFLIYFQGNSAPDKSGLPSDRFSAERTGGSVSTLTIQRTQQEDSAVYLCASSLNSGSYGYTFGSGTRLTVV.